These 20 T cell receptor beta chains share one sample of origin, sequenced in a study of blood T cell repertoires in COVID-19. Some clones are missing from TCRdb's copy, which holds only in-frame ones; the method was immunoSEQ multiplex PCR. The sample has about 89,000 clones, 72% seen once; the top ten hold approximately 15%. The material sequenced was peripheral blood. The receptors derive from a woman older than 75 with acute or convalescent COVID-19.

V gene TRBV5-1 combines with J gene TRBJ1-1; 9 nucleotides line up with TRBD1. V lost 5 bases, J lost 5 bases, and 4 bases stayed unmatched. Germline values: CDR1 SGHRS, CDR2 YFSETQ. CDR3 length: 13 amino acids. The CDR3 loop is CASRTDRGTEAFF. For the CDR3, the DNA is TGCGCCAGCAGGACCGACAGGGGGACTGAAGCTTTCTTT. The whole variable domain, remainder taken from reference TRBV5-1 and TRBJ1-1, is KAGVTQTPRYLIKTRGQQVTLSCSPISGHRSVSWYQQTPGQGLQFLFEYFSETQRNKGNFPGRFSGRQFSNSRSEMNVSTLELGDSALYLCASRTDRGTEAFFGQGTRLTVV.

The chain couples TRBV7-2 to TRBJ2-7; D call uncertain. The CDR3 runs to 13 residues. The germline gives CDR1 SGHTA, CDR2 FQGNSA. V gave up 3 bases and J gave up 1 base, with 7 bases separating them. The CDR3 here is CASSFYSSYEQYF. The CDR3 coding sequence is TGTGCCAGCAGCTTCTACAGTTCCTACGAGCAGTACTTC.

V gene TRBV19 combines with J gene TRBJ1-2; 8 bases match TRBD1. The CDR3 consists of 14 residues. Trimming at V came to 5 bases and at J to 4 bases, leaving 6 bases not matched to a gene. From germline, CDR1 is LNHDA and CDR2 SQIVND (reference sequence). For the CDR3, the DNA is TGTGCCAGTAGTCCAGGACAGGGAGGCTATGGCTACACCTTC. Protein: CASSPGQGGYGYTF.

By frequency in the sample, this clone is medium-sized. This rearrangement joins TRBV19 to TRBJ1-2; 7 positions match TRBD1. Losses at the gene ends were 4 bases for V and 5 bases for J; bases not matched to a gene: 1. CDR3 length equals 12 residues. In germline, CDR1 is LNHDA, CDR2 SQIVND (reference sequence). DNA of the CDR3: TGTGCCAGTAGTAAGACAGGGTATGGCTACACCTTC. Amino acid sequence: CASSKTGYGYTF.

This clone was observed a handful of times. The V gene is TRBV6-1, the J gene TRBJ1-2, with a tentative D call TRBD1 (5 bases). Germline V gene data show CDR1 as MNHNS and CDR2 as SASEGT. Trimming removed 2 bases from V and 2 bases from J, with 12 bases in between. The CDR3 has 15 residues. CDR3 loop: CASSESLTANYGYTF. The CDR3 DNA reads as TGTGCCAGCAGTGAATCCTTGACAGCCAACTATGGCTACACCTTC.

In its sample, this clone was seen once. DNA for the CDR3: TGTGCCAGCAGCCAAGATTTAGTGGACAGGGCTGGGTCCTATAATTCACCCCTCCACTTT. Translating it yields CASSQDLVDRAGSYNSPLHF. The chain carries TRBV4-2 and TRBJ1-6, with 8 bases fitting TRBD1. CDR1 LGHNA and CDR2 YNFKEQ come from the germline V gene. V trimming: 0 bases; J trimming: 1 base; junction bases outside the gene matches: 11. The CDR3 loop spans 20 amino acids.

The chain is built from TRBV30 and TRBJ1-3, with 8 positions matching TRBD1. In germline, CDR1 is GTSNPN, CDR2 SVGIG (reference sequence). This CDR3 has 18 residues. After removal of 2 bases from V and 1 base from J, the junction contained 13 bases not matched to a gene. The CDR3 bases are TGTGCCTGGAGTCGGACAGGGAGGGCCTGGAGGTCTGGAAACACCATATATTTT. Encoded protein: CAWSRTGRAWRSGNTIYF.

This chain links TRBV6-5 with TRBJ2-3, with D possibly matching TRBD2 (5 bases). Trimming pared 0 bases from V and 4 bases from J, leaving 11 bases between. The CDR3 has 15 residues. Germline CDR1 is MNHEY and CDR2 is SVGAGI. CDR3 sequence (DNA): TGTGCCAGCAGTTACTCGCGGGCTAGCTCAGATACGCAGTATTTT. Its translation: CASSYSRASSDTQYF.

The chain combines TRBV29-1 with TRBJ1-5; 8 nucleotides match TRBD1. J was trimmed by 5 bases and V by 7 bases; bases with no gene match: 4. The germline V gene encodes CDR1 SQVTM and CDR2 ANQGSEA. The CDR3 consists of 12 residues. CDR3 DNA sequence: TGCAGCGCCGGACAGGGTGATCAGCCCCAGCATTTT. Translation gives CSAGQGDQPQHF.

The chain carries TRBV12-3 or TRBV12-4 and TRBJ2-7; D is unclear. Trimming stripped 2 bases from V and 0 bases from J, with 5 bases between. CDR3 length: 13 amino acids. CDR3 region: CASSLKSSYEQYF. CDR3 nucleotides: TGTGCCAGCAGTTTAAAGAGCTCCTACGAGCAGTACTTC.

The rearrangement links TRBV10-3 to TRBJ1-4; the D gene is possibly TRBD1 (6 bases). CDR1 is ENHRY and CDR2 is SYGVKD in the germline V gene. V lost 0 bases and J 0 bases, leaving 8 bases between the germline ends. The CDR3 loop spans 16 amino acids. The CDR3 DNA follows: TGTGCCATCAGTGAGTCGGGGGCTGCAACTAATGAAAAACTGTTTTTT. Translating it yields CAISESGAATNEKLFF.

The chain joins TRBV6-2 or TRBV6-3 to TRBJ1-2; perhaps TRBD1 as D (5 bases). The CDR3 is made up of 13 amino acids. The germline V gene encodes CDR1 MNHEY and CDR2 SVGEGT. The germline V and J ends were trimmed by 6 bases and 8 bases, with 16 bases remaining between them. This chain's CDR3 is CASSLSGAGGYTF. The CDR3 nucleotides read TGTGCCAGCAGCCTCAGTGGGGCTGGGGGCTACACCTTC.

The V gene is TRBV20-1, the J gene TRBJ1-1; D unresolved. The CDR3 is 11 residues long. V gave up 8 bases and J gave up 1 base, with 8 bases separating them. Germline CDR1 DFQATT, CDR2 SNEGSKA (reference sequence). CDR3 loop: CSLQTNTEAFF. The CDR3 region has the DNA TGCAGTTTACAGACGAACACTGAAGCTTTCTTT.

CDR3 residues: CSVEDPQGRWVVEQYF. DNA of the CDR3: TGCAGCGTTGAAGATCCCCAAGGCAGGTGGGTTGTGGAGCAGTACTTC. V gene TRBV29-1 combines with J gene TRBJ2-7, with D unclear. The CDR3 covers 16 residues. CDR1 and CDR2 (germline): SQVTM, ANQGSEA. Trimming shortened V by 0 bases and J by 7 bases, and 22 bases separated the two germline ends.

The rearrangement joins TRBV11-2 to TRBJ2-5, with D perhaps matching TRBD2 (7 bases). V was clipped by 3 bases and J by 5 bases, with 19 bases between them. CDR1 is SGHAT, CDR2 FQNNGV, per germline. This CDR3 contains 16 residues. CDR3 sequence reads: CASSLIYRGGMETQYF. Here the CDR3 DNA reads TGTGCCAGCAGCTTGATTTATAGGGGGGGCATGGAGACCCAGTACTTC.

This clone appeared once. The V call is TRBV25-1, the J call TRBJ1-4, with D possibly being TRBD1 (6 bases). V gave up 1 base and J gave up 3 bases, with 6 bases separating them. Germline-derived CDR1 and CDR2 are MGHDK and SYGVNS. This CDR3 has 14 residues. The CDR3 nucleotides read TGTGCCAGCAGTGAATGGGGGCCTAATGAAAAACTGTTTTTT. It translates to CASSEWGPNEKLFF.

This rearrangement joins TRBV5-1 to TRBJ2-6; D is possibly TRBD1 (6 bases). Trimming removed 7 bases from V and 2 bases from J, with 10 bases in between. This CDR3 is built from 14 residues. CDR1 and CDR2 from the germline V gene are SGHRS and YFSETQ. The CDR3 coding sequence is TGCGCCAGCGAAGCAGGGGCTGGGGCCAACGTCCTGACTTTC. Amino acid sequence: CASEAGAGANVLTF.

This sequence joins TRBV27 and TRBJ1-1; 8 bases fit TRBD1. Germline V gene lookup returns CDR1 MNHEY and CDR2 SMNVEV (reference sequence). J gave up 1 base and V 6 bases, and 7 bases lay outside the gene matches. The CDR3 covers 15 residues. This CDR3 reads CASSRDRGPNTEAFF. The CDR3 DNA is TGTGCCAGCAGCCGCGACAGGGGCCCGAACACTGAAGCTTTCTTT.

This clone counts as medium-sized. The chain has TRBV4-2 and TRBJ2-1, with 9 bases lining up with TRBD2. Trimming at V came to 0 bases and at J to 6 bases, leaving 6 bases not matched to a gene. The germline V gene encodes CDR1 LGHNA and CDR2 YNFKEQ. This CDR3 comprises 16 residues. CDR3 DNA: TGTGCCAGCAGCCAAGATATAGCGGGGGCCCTCAATGAGCAGTTCTTC. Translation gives CASSQDIAGALNEQFF.

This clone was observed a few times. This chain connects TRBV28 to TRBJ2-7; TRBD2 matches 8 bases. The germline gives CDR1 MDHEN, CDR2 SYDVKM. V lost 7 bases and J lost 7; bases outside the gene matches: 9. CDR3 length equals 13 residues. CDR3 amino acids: CASTSGGQREQYF. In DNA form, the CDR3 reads TGTGCCAGCACCTCGGGGGGGCAACGGGAGCAGTACTTC.